This T cell receptor beta chain appears in the sequencing data of a study of CD4+ T cells in melanoma. Findings and limits, study-wide: Diverse differentiation states were reported for melanoma neoantigen-specific CD4+ T cells.

Comment on this clone: Its matching antigen is unknown.

This CDR3 has 15 residues. V was clipped by 1 base and J by 6 bases; unmatched bases: 8. Germline-derived CDR1 and CDR2 are MRHNA and SNTAGT. The data were produced by immunoSEQ multiplex PCR, yet TCRdb's version contains in-frame clones alone and is incomplete. The profile covers about 9,100 clones, with 55% to 75% appearing a single time and roughly a sixth taken by the ten largest. Input material: cells from a culture (not recorded whether cultured in vitro). The sequence was collected from a human donor with melanoma. The chain carries TRBV6-4 and TRBJ1-2; 7 bases are shared with TRBD1. Here the CDR3 DNA reads TGTGCCAGCAGTGACTTGGGGACAGATCTTAATGGCTACACCTTC. It is translated as CASSDLGTDLNGYTF.